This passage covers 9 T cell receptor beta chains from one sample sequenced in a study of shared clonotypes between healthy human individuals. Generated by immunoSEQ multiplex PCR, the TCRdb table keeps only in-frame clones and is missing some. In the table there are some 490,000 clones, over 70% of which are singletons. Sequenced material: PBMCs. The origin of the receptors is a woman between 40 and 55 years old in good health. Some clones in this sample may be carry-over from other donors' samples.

The CDR3 here is CASSDTSGRHTGELFF. CDR3 bases: TGTGCCAGCAGCGATACTAGCGGGAGGCACACCGGGGAGCTGTTTTTT. The chain employs TRBV11-2 and TRBJ2-2; 12 bases line up with TRBD2. This CDR3 is 16 amino acids long. Germline values: CDR1 SGHAT, CDR2 FQNNGV. V lost 5 bases, J lost 3 bases, and 4 bases stayed unmatched. Full variable domain (remainder filled in from reference TRBV11-2 and TRBJ2-2): EAGVAQSPRYKIIEKRQSVAFWCNPISGHATLYWYQQILGQGPKLLIQFQNNGVVDDSQLPKDRFSAERLKGVDSTLKIQPAKLEDSAVYLCASSDTSGRHTGELFFGEGSRLTVL.

Here the CDR3 DNA reads TGCGCCAGCAGCCGACGAGAGAGGGGGTCAACTAATGAAAAACTGTTTTTT. Translating it yields CASSRRERGSTNEKLFF. The chain couples TRBV4-1 to TRBJ1-4, with D possibly TRBD1 on 6 matching bases. Germline V gene sequence: CDR1 MGHRA, CDR2 YSYEKL. This CDR3 comprises 17 residues. Trimming took 4 bases from V and 0 from J, leaving 15 bases between them.

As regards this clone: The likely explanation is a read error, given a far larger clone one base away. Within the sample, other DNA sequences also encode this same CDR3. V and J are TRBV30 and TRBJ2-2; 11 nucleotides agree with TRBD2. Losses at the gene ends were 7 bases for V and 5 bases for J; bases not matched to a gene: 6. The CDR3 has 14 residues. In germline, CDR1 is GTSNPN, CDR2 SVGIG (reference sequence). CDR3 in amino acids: CASLRLAGTGELFF. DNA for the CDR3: TGTGCCTCCCTCCGACTAGCGGGGACCGGGGAGCTGTTTTTT.

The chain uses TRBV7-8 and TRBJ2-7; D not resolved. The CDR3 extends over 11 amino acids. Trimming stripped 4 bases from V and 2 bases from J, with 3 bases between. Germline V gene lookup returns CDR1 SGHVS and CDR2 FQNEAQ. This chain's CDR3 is CASSSTYEQYF. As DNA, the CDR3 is TGTGCCAGCAGCTCTACCTACGAGCAGTACTTC. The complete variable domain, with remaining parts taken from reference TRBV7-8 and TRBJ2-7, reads GAGVSQSPRYKVAKRGQDVALRCDPISGHVSLFWYQQALGQGPEFLTYFQNEAQLDKSGLPSDRFFAERPEGSVSTLKIQRTQQEDSAVYLCASSSTYEQYFGPGTRLTVT.

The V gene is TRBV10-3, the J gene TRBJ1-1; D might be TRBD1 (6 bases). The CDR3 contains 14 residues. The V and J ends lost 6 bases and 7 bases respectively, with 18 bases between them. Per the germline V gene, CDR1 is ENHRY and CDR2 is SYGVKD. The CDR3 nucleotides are TGTGCCATCAGGGGGGGTTCGGCAGGGGATGAAGCTTTCTTT. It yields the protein CAIRGGSAGDEAFF.

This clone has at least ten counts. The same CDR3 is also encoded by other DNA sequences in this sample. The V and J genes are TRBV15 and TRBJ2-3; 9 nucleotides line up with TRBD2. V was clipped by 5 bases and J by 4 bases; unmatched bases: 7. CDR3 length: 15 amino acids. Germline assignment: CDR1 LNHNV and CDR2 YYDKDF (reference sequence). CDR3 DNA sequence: TGTGCCACCAGCGGAGTCGCGGGAGGGTCAGATACGCAGTATTTT. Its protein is CATSGVAGGSDTQYF. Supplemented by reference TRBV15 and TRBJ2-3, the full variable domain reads DAMVIQNPRYQVTQFGKPVTLSCSQTLNHNVMYWYQQKSSQAPKLLFHYYDKDFNNEADTPDNFQSRRPNTSFCFLDIRSPGLGDTAMYLCATSGVAGGSDTQYFGPGTRLTVL.

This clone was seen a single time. Written as DNA, the CDR3 is TGTGCCAGCAGCTTTAGCGGAGTGGCGAACACCGGGGAGCTGTTTTTT. It is translated as CASSFSGVANTGELFF. The chain couples TRBV11-2 to TRBJ2-2, with a tentative D call TRBD2 (6 bases). Germline CDR1 is SGHAT and CDR2 is FQNNGV. V was shortened by 3 bases and J by 0 bases, with 11 bases between the two germline ends. The CDR3 length is 16 residues.

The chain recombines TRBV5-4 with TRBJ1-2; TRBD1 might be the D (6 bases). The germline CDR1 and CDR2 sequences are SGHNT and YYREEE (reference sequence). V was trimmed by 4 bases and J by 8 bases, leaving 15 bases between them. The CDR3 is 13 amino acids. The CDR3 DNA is TGTGCCAGCAGCATACAGGGAGGGCGAGGCTACACCTTC. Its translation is CASSIQGGRGYTF. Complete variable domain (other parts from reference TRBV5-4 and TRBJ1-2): ETGVTQSPTHLIKTRGQQVTLRCSSQSGHNTVSWYQQALGQGPQFIFQYYREEENGRGNFPPRFSGLQFPNYSSELNVNALELDDSALYLCASSIQGGRGYTFGSGTRLTVV.

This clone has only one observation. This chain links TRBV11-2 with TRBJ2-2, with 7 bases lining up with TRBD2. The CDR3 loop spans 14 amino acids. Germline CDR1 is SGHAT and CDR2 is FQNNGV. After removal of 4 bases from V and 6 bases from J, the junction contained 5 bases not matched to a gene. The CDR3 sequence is CASSYRRGAGELFF. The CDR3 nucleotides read TGTGCCAGCAGCTACCGTCGGGGGGCCGGGGAGCTGTTTTTT.